This T cell receptor beta chain was sequenced for a study of molecular identifiers for immune sequencing clone quantification (dated by TCRdb to the late 2010s). At the level of the whole study: For a replicate experiment, RNA from around 18,000 or 91,000 naive CD8 T cells was divided into five aliquots, and four of the five aliquots were sequenced. This methods study used CD8 T cells to benchmark TCR RNA copy counting and molecular-identifier clustering-based TCR repertoire sequencing (MIDCIRS). Broad study findings and their caveats: Spiked-in Jurkat TCR RNA equal to a single cell's worth was reported to be detectable even within 1,200,000 naive CD8 T cells. Highly expanded clone sizes could be underestimated because identical TCR molecules may share a barcode. In CMV-specific effector cells, clones with more than 20 RNA copies contained over 99% of molecules, whereas in naive cells such clones contained under 1% of molecules. When barcode sub-clustering was omitted, TCR diversity was inflated by chimeric consensus sequences, with chimeras reaching as high as 47%. Roughly 3 recovered TCR RNA copies per cell were obtained by modeling, versus approximately 10 by digital PCR, implying a capture efficiency of about 30%. The naive libraries included spiked-in Jurkat TCR RNA (roughly ten copies' worth), and this Jurkat TCR RNA is not part of the donor repertoire.

Libraries of naive CD8 T cells were built from approximately 20,000 to 1,000,000 sorted cells, with 10%, 30% or 50% of the purified RNA used. On a BD FACSAria II, naive CD8 T cells were FACS-sorted as CD8+CD4-CCR7+CD45RA+ and collected into RLT Plus buffer. Detection sensitivity was tested by spiking Jurkat RNA equal to 9 to 10 TCR copies' worth into samples containing roughly 18,000-1,000,000 naive CD8 T cells. CD8 T cells were enriched using RosetteSep CD8+ T Cell Enrichment Cocktail and Ficoll-Paque, and the enriched cells then underwent ACK red cell lysis. Ends trimmed: V by 5 bases, J by 4 bases; bases unmatched to a gene: 17. The CDR3 contains 18 residues, cysteine and phenylalanine counted. Here the CDR3 DNA is all that survives: 54 bases in frame from base 1. The CDR1 and CDR2 encoded by the germline V gene are SGHVS and FQNEAQ. The library was prepared using PCR. Sequencing was performed on an Illumina HiSeq 4000. Bulk TCR libraries were made following a previously described method, with the TCR primers given in Table S5. The Qiagen AllPrep DNA/RNA kit was used to purify total RNA. Reads from multiple sequencing runs of the same library were pooled before analysis. Turning to the authors' computational methods: Reads were retained only if their TCR constant sequence matched exactly, and those retained reads were trimmed to 150 nt and grouped according to their 12-nt molecular barcodes. Reads inside each barcode group were sub-clustered using a 15% Levenshtein threshold, and a quality-weighted consensus sequence was constructed for each RNA molecule. Non-functional sequences were filtered out, along with any lower-count sequence sitting one edit away from another sequence. Based on fitting two negative binomial distributions, any barcode sub-cluster with under 20% of the maximum read count was discarded. TCRdb itself trimmed the public reads at Q25 with fastp, ran MiXCR and retained productive beta chains. Each CDR3 protein appears once, grouped with its most common genes and DNA. Clone size and V and J calls follow TCRdb, not the original study. Across this sample there are some 650,000 distinct CDR3 sequences, with less than 20% seen only once. The leading ten clones occupy 0.85% of the sample.

This clonotype came up once. Its cognate antigen has yet to be identified. This may come from a read error, since a much larger clone is one base off. The TCR sequence derives from a human donor in good health. Some libraries in this study had Jurkat cell RNA spiked in. The rearrangement combines TRBV7-8 with TRBJ1-3, with 7 central nucleotides matching TRBD1. Sequencing input: naive CD8+ T cells from blood, with Jurkat cell RNA spiked in. In the paper's terms, the cell subset or site label means: FACS-sorted CD8+CD4-CCR7+CD45RA+ naive T cells. The base sequence is TGTGCCAGCAGCCGGGTGGAGACAGGGCTCTTGAGGGGAAACACCATATATTTT. It encodes CASSRVETGLLRGNTIYF.